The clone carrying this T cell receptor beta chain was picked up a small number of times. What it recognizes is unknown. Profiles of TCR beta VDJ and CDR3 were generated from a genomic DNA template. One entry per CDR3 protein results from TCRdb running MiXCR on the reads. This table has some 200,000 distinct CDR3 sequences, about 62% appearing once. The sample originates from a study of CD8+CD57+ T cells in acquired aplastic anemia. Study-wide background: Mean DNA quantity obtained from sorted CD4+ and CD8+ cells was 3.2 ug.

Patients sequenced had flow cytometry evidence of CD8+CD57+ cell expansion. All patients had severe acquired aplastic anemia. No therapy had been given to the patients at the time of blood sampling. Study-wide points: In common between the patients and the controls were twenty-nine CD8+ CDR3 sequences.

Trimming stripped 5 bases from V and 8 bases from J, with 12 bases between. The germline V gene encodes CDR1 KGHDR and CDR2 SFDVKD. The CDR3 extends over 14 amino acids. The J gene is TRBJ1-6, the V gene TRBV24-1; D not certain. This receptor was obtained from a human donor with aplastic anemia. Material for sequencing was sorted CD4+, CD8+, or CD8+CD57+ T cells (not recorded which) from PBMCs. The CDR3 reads CATSGTAWDSPLHF. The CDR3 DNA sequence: TGTGCCACCAGTGGGACGGCCTGGGATTCACCCCTCCACTTT.